These 3 T cell receptor beta chains share one sample of origin, sequenced in a study of blood T cell repertoires in COVID-19. The method was immunoSEQ multiplex PCR; TCRdb's version includes in-frame clones alone and lacks a portion of them. The repertoire has roughly 270,000 clones, approximately 88% of them found once; the top ten carry approximately 8.8%. Sequenced sample: peripheral blood. All receptors come from a young man with active or convalescent COVID-19.

This clone appeared a few times. The chain is built from TRBV20-1 and TRBJ1-4; D is unclear. The CDR3 sequence is 13 residues long. Deletions cut 3 bases from V and 4 bases from J, with 9 bases between. Germline loops: CDR1 DFQATT, CDR2 SNEGSKA (reference sequence). Here the CDR3 DNA reads TGCAGTGCTAGTGGTCGAGTTAATGAAAAACTGTTTTTT. It translates to CSASGRVNEKLFF.

The chain joins TRBV29-1 to TRBJ2-4; the match to TRBD1 covers 9 bases. From germline, CDR1 is SQVTM and CDR2 ANQGSEA. This CDR3 has 17 residues. With 7 bases clipped from V and 0 bases from J, the junction kept 13 bases outside the gene matches. CDR3: CSATGGSFLLAKNIQYF. CDR3 DNA sequence: TGCAGCGCAACAGGGGGCTCCTTTCTCCTAGCCAAAAACATTCAGTACTTC.

The chain recombines TRBV9 with TRBJ2-2, with D tentatively TRBD1 (6 bases). Germline V gene lookup returns CDR1 SGDLS and CDR2 YYNGEE. The germline V and J ends were trimmed by 3 bases and 0 bases, with 9 bases remaining between them. The CDR3 consists of 15 residues. The CDR3 coding sequence is TGTGCCAGCAGCGGGACAGTTACGAACACCGGGGAGCTGTTTTTT. Translated, it gives CASSGTVTNTGELFF.